One TCR beta chain is described in this entry. The method was immunoSEQ multiplex PCR; TCRdb's version includes in-frame clones alone and lacks a portion of them. This sample has some 320,000 clones, with under 90% found just once. The sample comes from a study of blood T cell repertoires in COVID-19. About the research overall: T cells, B-cell-depleted T cells, or PBMCs provided the cDNA or gDNA that served as material.

The CDR3 sequence is 17 residues long. CDR1 is SGHVS, CDR2 FQNEAQ, per germline. Trimming took off 2 bases at V and 0 bases at J, with 11 bases between the two ends. The V and J genes are TRBV7-8 and TRBJ2-6, with D tentatively TRBD1 (5 bases). The TCR originated in a woman aged 45-65 years who had been exposed to COVID-19. Sequences were obtained from PBMCs or T cells enriched from blood (not recorded which). CDR3 DNA: TGTGCCAGCAGCTTACGCGACAGTCGCTCTGGGGCCAACGTCCTGACTTTC. As protein: CASSLRDSRSGANVLTF.